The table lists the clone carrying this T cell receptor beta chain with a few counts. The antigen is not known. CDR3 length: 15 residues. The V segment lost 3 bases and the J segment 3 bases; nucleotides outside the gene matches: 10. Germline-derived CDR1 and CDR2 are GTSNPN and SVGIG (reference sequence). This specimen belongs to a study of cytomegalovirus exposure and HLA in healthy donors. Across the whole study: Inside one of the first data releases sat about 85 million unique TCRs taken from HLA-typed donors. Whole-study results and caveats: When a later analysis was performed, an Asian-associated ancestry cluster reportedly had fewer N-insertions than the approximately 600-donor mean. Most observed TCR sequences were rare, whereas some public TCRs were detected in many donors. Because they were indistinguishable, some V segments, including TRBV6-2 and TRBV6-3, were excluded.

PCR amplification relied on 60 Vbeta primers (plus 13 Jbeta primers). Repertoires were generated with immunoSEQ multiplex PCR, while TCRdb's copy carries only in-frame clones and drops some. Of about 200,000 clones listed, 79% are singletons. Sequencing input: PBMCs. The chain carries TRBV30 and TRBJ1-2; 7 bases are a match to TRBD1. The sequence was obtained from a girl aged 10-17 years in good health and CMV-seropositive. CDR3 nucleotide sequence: TGTGCCTGGAGACGGCCAGGGGGAATGTACTATGGCTACACCTTC. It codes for CAWRRPGGMYYGYTF.